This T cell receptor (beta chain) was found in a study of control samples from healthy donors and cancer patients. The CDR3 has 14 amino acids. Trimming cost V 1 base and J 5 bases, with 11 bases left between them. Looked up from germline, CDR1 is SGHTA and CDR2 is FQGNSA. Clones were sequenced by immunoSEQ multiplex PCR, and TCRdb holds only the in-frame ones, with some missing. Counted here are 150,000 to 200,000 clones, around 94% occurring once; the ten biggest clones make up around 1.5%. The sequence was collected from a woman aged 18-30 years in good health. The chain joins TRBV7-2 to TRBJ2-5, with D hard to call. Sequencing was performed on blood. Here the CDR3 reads CASSLGAVRETQYF. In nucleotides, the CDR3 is TGTGCCAGCAGCTTAGGTGCAGTCAGGGAGACCCAGTACTTC.